The present entry profiles one T cell receptor beta chain with its context. This specimen comes from a study of blood T cell repertoires in COVID-19. At the level of the study: The samples span acute and convalescent COVID-19 from the United States, Italy and Spain.

Original methodology: Amplifying reference gene primers gave estimates of nucleated cell counts. Repertoires were generated with immunoSEQ multiplex PCR, while TCRdb's copy carries only in-frame clones and drops some. For V, J and clone size, that table is used; D and trimming come from the DNA. The sample shows about 59,000 clones, 65% to 80% of them seen only once. This CDR3 is built from 12 residues. Germline lookup yields CDR1 SEHNR and CDR2 FQNEAQ (reference sequence). V was cut by 2 bases and J by 15 bases, with 14 bases left in between. The specimen was peripheral blood. This rearrangement joins TRBV7-9 to TRBJ2-1; D gene unclear. This receptor was taken from a man between 60 and 75 years old with acute or convalescent COVID-19. Here the CDR3 reads CASSLIPQATFF. In DNA form, the CDR3 reads TGTGCCAGCAGCTTAATCCCGCAGGCGACGTTCTTC.